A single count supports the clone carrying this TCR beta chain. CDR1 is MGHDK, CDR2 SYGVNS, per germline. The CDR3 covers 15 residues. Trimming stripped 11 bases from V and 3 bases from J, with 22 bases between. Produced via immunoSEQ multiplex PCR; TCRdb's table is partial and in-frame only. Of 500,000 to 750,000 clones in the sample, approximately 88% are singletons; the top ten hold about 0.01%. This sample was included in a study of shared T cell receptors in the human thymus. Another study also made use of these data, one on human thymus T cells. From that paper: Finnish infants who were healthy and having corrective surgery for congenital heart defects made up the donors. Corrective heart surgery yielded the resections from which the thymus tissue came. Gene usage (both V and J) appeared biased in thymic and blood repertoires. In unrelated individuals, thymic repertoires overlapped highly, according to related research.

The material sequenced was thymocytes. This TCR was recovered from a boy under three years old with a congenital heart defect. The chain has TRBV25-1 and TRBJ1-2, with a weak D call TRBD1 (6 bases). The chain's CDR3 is CARRLGGLIHYGYTF. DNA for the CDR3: TGTGCCCGGCGGCTGGGGGGGCTGATCCACTATGGCTACACCTTC.